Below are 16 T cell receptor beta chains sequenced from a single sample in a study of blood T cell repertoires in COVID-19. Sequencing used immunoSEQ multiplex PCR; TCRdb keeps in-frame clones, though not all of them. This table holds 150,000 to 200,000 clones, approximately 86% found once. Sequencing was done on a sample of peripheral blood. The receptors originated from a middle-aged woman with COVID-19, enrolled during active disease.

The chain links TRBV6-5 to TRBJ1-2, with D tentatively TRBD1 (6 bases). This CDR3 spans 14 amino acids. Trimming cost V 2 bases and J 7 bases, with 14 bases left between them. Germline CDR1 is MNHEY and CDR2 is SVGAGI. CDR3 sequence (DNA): TGTGCCAGCAGTTACACAGGGTTAAGGGCTGGCTACACCTTC. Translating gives CASSYTGLRAGYTF.

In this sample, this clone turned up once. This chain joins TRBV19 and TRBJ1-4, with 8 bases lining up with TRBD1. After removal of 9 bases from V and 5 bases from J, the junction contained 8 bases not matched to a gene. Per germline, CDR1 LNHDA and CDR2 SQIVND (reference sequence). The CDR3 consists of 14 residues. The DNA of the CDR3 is TGTGCCAGCGCTTTCGGGACAGGCAATGAAAAACTGTTTTTT. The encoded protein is CASAFGTGNEKLFF.

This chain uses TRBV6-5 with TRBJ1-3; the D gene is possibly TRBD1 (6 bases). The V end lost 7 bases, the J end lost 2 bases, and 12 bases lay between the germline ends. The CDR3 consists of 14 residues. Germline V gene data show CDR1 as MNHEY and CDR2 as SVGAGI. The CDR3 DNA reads TGTGCCAGCACTCAACAGGGTCCTGGAAACACCATATATTTT. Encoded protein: CASTQQGPGNTIYF.

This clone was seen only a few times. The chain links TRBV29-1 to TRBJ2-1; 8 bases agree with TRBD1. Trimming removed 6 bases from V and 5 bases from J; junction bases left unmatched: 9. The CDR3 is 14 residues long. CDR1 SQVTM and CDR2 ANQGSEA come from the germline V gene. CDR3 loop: CSVAGTGLNNEQFF. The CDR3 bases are TGCAGCGTAGCCGGGACAGGCCTCAACAATGAGCAGTTCTTC.

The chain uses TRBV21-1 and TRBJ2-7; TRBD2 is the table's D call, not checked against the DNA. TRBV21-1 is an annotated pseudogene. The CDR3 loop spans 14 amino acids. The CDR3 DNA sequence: TGTGCCAGCAGCAAACTAGCGGGACCTTACGAGCAGTACTTC. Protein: CASSKLAGPYEQYF.

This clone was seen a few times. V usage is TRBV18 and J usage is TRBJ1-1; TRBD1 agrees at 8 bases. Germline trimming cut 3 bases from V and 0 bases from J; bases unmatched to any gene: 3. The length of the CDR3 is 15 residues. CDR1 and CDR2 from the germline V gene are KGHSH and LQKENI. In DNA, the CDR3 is TGTGCCAGCTCACCGGGGGACAGGTTGAACACTGAAGCTTTCTTT. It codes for CASSPGDRLNTEAFF.

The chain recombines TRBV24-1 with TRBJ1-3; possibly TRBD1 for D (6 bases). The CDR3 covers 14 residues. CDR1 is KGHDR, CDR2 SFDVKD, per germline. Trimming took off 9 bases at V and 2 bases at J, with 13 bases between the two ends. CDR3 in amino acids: CATDRLSTGNTIYF. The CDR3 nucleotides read TGTGCCACCGACAGGCTCTCCACTGGAAACACCATATATTTT.

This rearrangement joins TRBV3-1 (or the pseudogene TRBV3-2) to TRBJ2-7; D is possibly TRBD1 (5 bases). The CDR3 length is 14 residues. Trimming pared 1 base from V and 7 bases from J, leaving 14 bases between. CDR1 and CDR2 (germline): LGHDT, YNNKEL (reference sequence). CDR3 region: CASSQGARVGEQYF. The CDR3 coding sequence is TGTGCCAGCAGCCAAGGGGCCAGGGTGGGGGAGCAGTACTTC.

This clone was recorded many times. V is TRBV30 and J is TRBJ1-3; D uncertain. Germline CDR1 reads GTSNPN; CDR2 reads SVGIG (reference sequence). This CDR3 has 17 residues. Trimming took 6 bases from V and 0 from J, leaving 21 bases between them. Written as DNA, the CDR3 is TGTGCCTGCCCCGCGTCAAACGAAAAAAACTCTGGAAACACCATATATTTT. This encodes CACPASNEKNSGNTIYF.

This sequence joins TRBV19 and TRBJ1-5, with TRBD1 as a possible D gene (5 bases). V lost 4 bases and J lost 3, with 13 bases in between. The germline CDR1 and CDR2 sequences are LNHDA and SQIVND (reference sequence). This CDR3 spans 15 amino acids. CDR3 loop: CASSRWGVINQPQHF. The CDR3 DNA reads TGTGCCAGTAGTAGATGGGGGGTTATCAATCAGCCCCAGCATTTT.

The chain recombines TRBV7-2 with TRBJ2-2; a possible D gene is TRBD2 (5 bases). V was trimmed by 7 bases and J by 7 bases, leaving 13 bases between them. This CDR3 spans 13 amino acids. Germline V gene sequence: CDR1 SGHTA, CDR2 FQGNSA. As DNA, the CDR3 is TGTGCCAGCAACCGGGGTTACTTCGGGGAGCTGTTTTTT. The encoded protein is CASNRGYFGELFF.

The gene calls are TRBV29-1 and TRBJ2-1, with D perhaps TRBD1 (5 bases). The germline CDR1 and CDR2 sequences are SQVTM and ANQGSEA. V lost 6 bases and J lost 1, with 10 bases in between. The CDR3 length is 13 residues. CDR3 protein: CSVKGASYNEQFF. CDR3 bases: TGCAGCGTAAAAGGGGCTTCCTACAATGAGCAGTTCTTC.

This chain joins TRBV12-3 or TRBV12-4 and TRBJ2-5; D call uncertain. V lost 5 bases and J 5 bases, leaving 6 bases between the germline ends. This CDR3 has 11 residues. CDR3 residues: CASSQWETQYF. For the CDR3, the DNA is TGTGCCAGCAGTCAGTGGGAGACCCAGTACTTC.

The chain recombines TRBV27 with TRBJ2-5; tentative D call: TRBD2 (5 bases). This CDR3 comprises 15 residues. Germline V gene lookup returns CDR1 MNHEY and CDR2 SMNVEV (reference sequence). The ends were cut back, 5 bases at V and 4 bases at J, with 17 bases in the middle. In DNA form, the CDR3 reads TGTGCCAGCAGTCGAAGTAGGAGGATGGGAGAGACCCAGTACTTC. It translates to CASSRSRRMGETQYF.

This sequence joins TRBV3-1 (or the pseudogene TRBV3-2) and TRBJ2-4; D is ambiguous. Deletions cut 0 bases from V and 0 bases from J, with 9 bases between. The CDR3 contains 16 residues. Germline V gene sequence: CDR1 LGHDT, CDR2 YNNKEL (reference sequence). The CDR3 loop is CASSQDVRLAKNIQYF. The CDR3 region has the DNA TGTGCCAGCAGCCAAGATGTCAGGTTAGCCAAAAACATTCAGTACTTC.

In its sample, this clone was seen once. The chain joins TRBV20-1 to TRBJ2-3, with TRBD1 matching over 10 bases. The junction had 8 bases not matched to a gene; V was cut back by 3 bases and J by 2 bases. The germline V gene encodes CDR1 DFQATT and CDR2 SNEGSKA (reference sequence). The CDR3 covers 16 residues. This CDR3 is CSASGDRGGYTDTQYF. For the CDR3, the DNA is TGCAGTGCTAGTGGGGACAGGGGCGGGTACACAGATACGCAGTATTTT.